This T cell receptor beta chain was profiled in a study of blood T cell repertoires in COVID-19. The overall study: Whether acute or convalescent, the COVID-19 samples came from the United States, Italy and Spain. T cells, B-cell-depleted T cells, or PBMCs supplied cDNA or gDNA.

This CDR3 comprises 14 residues. V lost 5 bases and J lost 8, with 15 bases in between. CDR1 is PRHDT and CDR2 is FYEKMQ in the germline V gene (reference sequence). Produced via immunoSEQ multiplex PCR; TCRdb's table is partial and in-frame only. Counted here are around 190,000 clones, 75% to 90% occurring once; the ten biggest clones make up 8.2%. Sequenced sample: peripheral blood. This rearrangement joins TRBV13 to TRBJ1-4, with D tentatively TRBD1 (6 bases). The receptor was isolated from an older woman with acute or convalescent COVID-19. The CDR3 loop reads CASSRGHVVEKLFF. As DNA, the CDR3 is TGTGCCAGCAGCCGGGGACATGTAGTCGAAAAACTGTTTTTT.